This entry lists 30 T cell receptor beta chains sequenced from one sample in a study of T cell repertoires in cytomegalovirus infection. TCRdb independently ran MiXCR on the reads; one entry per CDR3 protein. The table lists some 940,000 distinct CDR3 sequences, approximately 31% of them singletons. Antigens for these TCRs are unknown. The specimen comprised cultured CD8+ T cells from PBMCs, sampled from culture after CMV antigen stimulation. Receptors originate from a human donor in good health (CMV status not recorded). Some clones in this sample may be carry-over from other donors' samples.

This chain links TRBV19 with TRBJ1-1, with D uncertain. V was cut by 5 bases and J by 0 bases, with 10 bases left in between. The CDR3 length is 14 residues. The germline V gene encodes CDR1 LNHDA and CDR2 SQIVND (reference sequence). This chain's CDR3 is CASSPPELNTEAFF. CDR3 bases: TGTGCCAGTAGTCCTCCAGAGCTGAACACTGAAGCTTTCTTT.

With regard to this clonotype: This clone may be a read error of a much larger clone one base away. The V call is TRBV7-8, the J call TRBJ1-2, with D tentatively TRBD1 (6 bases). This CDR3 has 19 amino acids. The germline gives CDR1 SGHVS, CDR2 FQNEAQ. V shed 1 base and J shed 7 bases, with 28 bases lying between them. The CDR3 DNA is TGTGCCAGCAGCTTAGGGCTCGTCGGGACACAAGAATTTCCTGGTGGCTACACCTTC. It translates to CASSLGLVGTQEFPGGYTF.

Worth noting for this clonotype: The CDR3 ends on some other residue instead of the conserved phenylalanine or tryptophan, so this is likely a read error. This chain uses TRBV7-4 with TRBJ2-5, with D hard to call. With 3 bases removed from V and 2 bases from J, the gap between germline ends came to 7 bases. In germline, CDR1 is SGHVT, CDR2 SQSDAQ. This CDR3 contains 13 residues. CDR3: CASSLNRQETQYS. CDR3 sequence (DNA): TGTGCCAGCAGCTTGAACAGACAAGAGACCCAGTACTCC.

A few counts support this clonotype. The chain's CDR3 is CASSFPINDSSGNTIYF. The CDR3, as DNA: TGTGCCAGCAGCTTTCCGATTAACGACAGCTCTGGAAACACCATATATTTT. The chain is built from TRBV7-9 and TRBJ1-3; D possibly corresponds to TRBD1 (5 bases). This CDR3 spans 17 amino acids. Germline V gene lookup returns CDR1 SEHNR and CDR2 FQNEAQ (reference sequence). Trimming removed 3 bases from V and 0 bases from J, with 15 bases in between.

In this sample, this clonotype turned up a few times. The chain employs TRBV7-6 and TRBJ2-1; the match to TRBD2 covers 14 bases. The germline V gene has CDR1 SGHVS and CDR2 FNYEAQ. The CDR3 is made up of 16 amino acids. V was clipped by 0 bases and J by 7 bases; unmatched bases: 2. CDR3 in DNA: TGTGCCAGCAGCTTAGCGGGACTAGCGGGGGCTAATGAGCAGTTCTTC. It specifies CASSLAGLAGANEQFF.

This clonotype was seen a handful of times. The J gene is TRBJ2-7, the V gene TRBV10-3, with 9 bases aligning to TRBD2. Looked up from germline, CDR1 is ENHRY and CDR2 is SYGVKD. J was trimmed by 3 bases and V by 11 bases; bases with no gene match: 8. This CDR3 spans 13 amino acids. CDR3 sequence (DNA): TGTGCCGGGGCAGCGGGGGGTTTCTACGAGCAGTACTTC. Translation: CAGAAGGFYEQYF.

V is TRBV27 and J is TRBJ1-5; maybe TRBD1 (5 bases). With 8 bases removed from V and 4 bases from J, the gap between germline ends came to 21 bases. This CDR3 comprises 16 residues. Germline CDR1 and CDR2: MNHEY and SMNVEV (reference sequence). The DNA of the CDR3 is TGTGCCAGCCTGAGTTTAGGGTCAGGGATGAATCAGCCCCAGCATTTT. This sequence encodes CASLSLGSGMNQPQHF.

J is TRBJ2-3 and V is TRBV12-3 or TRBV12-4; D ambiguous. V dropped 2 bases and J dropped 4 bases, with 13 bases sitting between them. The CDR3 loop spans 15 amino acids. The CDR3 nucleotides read TGTGCCAGCAGTTTATTAGTAGGGAAAGCAGATACGCAGTATTTT. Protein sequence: CASSLLVGKADTQYF.

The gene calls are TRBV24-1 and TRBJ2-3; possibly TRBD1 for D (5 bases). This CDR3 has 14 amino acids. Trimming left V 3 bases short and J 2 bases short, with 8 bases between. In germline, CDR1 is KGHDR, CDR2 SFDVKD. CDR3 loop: CATSDPGITDTQYF. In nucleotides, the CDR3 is TGTGCCACCAGTGATCCAGGGATCACAGATACGCAGTATTTT.

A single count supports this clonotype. CDR3 loop: CASSVRTGDEQFF. The CDR3 DNA sequence: TGTGCCAGCAGCGTGCGGACAGGCGATGAGCAGTTCTTC. V and J are TRBV7-9 and TRBJ2-1; 7 bases line up with TRBD1. V lost 5 bases and J lost 8; bases outside the gene matches: 6. This CDR3 region has 13 residues. Germline V gene sequence: CDR1 SEHNR, CDR2 FQNEAQ (reference sequence).

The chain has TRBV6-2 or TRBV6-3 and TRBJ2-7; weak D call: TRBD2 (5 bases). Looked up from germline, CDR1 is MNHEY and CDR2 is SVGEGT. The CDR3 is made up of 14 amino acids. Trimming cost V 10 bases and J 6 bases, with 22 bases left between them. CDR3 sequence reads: CATSSGGPLSEQYF. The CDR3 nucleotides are TGTGCCACTTCAAGCGGTGGACCGCTTAGCGAGCAGTACTTC.

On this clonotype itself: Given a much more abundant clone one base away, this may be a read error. In nucleotides, the CDR3 is TGTGCCAGCAGTTACTCGTGGGGGAGCTCCTACAATGAGCAGTTCTTC. Translated, it gives CASSYSWGSSYNEQFF. The chain is built from TRBV6-2 or TRBV6-3 and TRBJ2-1; D may match TRBD1 or TRBD2 (5 bases each). Germline CDR1 and CDR2: MNHEY and SVGEGT. Trimming left V 0 bases short and J 0 bases short, with 9 bases between. This CDR3 is built from 16 residues.

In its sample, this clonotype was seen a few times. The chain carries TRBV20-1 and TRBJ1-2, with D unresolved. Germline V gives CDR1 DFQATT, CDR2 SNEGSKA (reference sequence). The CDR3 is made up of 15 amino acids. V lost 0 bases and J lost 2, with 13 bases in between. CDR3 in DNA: TGCAGTGCTAGAGATTCGGAATGGTGGAACTATGGCTACACCTTC. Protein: CSARDSEWWNYGYTF.

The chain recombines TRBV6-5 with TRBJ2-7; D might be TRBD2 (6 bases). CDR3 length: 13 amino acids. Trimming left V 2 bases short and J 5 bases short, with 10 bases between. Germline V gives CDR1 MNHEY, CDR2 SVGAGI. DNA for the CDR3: TGTGCCAGCAGTTACGAGGGAGGCGACGAGCAGTACTTC. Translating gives CASSYEGGDEQYF.

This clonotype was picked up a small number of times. This chain's CDR3 is CAISEIRGNYEQYF. The CDR3 DNA sequence: TGTGCCATCAGTGAAATCCGGGGAAATTACGAGCAGTACTTC. This chain uses TRBV10-3 with TRBJ2-7; tentatively, D is TRBD2 (5 bases). Germline V gene data show CDR1 as ENHRY and CDR2 as SYGVKD. CDR3 length equals 14 residues. V was shortened by 3 bases and J by 4 bases, with 13 bases between the two germline ends.

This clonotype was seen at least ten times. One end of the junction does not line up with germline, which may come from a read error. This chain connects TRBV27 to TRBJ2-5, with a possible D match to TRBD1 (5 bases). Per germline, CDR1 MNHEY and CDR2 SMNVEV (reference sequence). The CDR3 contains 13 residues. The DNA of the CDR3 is TGTGCCAGCAGCTTATCCAGGGTGGAGACCCAGTACTTC. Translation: CASSLSRVETQYF.

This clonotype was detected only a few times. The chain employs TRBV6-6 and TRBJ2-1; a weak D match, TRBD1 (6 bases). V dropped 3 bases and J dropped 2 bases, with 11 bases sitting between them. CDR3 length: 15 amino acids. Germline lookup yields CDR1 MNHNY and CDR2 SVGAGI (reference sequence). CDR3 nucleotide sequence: TGTGCCAGCAGTTATGTCGACAGGCCCTACAATGAGCAGTTCTTC. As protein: CASSYVDRPYNEQFF.

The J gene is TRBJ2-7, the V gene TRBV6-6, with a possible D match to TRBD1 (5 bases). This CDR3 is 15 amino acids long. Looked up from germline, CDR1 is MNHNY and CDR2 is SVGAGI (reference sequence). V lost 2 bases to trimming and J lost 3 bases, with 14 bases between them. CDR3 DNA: TGTGCCAGCAGTTACCGCAGGGAACCCTACTACGAGCAGTACGTC. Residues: CASSYRREPYYEQYV.

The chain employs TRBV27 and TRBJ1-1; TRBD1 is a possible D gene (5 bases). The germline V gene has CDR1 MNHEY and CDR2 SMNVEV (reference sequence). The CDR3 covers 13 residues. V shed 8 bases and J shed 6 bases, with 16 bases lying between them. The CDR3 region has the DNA TGTGCCAGCCGCCGCCCGGGGGAGGCTGAAGCTTTCTTT. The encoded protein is CASRRPGEAEAFF.

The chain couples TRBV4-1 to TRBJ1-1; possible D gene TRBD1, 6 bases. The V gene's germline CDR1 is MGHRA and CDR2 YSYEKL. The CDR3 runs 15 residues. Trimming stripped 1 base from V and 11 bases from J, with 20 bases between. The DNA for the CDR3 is TGCGCCAGCAGCCAAGTTGGGGGCTCGGGGGCGGGGGCTTTCTTT. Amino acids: CASSQVGGSGAGAFF.

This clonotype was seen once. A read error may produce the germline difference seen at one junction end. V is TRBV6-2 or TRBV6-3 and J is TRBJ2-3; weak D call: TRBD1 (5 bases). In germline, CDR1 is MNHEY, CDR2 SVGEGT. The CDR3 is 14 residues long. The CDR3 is CASSQDRSTDTKYF. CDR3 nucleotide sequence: TGTGCCAGCAGTCAAGACAGAAGCACAGATACGAAGTATTTT.

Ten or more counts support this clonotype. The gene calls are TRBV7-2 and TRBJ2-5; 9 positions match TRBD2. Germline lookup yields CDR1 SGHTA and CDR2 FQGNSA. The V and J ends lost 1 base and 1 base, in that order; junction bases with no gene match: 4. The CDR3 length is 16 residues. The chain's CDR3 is CASSLERGVPQETQYF. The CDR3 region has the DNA TGTGCCAGCAGCTTAGAGCGGGGGGTCCCCCAAGAGACCCAGTACTTC.

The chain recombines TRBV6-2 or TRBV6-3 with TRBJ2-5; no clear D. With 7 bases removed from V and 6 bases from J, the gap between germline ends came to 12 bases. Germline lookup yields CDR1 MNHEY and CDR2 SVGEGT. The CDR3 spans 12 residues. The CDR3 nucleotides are TGTGCCAGCACGTCGGAGCCCCAGACCCAGTACTTC. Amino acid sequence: CASTSEPQTQYF.

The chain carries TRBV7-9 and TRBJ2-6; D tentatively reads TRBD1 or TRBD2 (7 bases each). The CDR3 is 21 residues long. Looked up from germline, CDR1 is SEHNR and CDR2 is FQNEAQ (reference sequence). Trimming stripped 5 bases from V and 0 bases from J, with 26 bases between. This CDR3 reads CASSQGEGTPTRHSGANVLTF. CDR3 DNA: TGTGCCAGCAGCCAGGGGGAGGGGACTCCTACACGCCACTCTGGGGCCAACGTCCTGACTTTC.

CDR3 in amino acids: CASSLGPQSYNEQFF. The CDR3 bases are TGTGCCAGCAGTTTAGGTCCCCAGAGCTACAATGAGCAGTTCTTC. V is TRBV12-3 or TRBV12-4 and J is TRBJ2-1; no firm D call. The CDR3 runs to 15 residues. V was cut by 1 base and J by 3 bases, with 10 bases left in between.

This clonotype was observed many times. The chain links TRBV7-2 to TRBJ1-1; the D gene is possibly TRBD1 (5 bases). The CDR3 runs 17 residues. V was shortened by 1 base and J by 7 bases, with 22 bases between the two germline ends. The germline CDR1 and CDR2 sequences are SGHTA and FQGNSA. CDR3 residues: CASSLEGGAPLGGEAFF. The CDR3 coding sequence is TGTGCCAGCAGCTTAGAGGGAGGGGCCCCGCTCGGAGGTGAAGCTTTCTTT.

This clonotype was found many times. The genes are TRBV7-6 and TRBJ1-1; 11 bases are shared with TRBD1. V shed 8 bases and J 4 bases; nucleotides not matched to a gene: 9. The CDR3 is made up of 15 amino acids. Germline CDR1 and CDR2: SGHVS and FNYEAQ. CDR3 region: CASGGTGGGFTEAFF. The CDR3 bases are TGTGCCAGCGGCGGGACAGGGGGAGGATTCACTGAAGCTTTCTTT.

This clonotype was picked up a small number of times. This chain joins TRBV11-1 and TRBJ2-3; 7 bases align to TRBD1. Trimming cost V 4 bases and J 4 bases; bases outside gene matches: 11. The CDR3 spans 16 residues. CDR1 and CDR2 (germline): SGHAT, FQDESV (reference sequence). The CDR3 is CASSSTDRDEPDTQYF. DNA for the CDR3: TGTGCCAGCAGCTCCACAGACAGGGATGAACCAGATACGCAGTATTTT. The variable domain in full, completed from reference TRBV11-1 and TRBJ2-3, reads EAEVAQSPRYKITEKSQAVAFWCDPISGHATLYWYRQILGQGPELLVQFQDESVVDDSQLPKDRFSAERLKGVDSTLKIQPAELGDSAMYLCASSSTDRDEPDTQYFGPGTRLTVL.

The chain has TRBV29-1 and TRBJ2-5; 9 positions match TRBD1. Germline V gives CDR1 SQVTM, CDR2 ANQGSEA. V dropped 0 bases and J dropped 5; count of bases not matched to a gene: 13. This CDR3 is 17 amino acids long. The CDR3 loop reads CSVEDLGQGSRWETQYF. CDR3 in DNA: TGCAGCGTTGAAGATCTGGGACAGGGATCGAGGTGGGAGACCCAGTACTTC.

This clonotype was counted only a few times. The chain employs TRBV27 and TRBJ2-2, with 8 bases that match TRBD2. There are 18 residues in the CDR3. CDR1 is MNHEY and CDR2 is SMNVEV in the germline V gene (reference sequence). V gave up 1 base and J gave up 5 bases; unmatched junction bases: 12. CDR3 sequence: CASSLLVTGGPYTGELFF. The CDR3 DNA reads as TGTGCCAGCAGTTTATTAGTCACGGGGGGGCCGTATACCGGGGAGCTGTTTTTT.